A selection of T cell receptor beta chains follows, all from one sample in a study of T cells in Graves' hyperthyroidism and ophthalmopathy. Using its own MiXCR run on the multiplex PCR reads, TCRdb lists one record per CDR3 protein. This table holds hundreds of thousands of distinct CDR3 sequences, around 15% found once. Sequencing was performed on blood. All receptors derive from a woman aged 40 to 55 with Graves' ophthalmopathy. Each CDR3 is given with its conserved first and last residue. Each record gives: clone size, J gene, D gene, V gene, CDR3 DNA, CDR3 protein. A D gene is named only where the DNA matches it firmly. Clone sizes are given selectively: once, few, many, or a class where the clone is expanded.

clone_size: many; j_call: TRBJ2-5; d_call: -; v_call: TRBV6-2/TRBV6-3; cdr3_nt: TGTGCCAGCAGCCCACCCGGACTGGCCCAAGAGACCCAGTACTTC; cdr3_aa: CASSPPGLAQETQYF
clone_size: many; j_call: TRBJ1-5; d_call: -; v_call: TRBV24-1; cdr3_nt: TGTGCCACCAGTGATTTATCCGGGGAGGGCAATCAGCCCCAGCATTTT; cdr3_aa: CATSDLSGEGNQPQHF
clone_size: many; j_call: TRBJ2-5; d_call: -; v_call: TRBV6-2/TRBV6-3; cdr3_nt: TGTGCCAGCAGTTACGGCAGTACGGGGCAAGAGACCCAGTACTTC; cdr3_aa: CASSYGSTGQETQYF
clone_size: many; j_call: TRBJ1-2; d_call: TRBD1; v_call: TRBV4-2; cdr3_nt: TGTGCCAGCAGCCAAGGGGGACAGGCCAACTATGGCTACACCTTC; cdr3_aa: CASSQGGQANYGYTF
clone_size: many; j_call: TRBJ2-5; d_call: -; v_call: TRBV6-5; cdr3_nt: TGTGCCAGCAGTTACATAGGCAACCAAGAGACCCAGTACTTC; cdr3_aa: CASSYIGNQETQYF
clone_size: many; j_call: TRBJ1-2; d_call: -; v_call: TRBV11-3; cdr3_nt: TGTGCCAGCAGCTCCAGACAGGACTATGGCTACACCTTC; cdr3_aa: CASSSRQDYGYTF
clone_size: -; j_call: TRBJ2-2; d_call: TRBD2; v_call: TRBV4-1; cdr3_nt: TGCGCCAGCAGCCAGGGGGGGCTAGCGGGACGGAACACCGGGGAGCTGTTTTTT; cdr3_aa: CASSQGGLAGRNTGELFF
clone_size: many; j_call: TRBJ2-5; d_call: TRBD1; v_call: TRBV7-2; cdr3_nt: TGTGCCAGCAGCTTAGCCTCAGGGACAGGGTTTATGGGGACCCAGTACTTC; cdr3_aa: CASSLASGTGFMGTQYF
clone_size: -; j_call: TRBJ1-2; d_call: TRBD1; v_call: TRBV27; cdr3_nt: TGTGCCAGCTGGGGGACAGGGCGAGGCTACACCTTC; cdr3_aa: CASWGTGRGYTF
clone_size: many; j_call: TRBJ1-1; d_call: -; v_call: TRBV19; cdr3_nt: TGTGCCAGTAGCCTTACCTTACATCGGACTGAAGCTTTCTTT; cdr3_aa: CASSLTLHRTEAFF
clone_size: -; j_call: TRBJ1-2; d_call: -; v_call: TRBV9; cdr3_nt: TGTGCCAGCAGCGTAGGCTCCGGCCTCCACTACTATGGCTACACCTTC; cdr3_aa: CASSVGSGLHYYGYTF
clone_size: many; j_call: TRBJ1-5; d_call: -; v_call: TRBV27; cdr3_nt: TGTGCCAGCAGTTTTACGGGGTTTAGCAATCAGCCCCAGCATTTT; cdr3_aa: CASSFTGFSNQPQHF
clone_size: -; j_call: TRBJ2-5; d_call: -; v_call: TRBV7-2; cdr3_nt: TGTGCCAGCAGCTTCTCCCGAGTGGCAGAGACCCAGTACTTC; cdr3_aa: CASSFSRVAETQYF
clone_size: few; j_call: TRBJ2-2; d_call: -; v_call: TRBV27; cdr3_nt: TGTGCCAGCAGTTTATCCTCTTTCGGGGAGCTGTTTTTT; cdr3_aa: CASSLSSFGELFF
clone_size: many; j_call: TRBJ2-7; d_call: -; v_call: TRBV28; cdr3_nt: TGTGCCAGCAGTCCACGGATGGCCAGCTCCTACGAGCAGTACTTC; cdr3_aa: CASSPRMASSYEQYF
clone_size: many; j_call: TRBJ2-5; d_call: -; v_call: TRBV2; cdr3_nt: TGTGCCACCCATGGGCTTCCGGGGGTACAAGAGACCCAGTACTTC; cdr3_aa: CATHGLPGVQETQYF
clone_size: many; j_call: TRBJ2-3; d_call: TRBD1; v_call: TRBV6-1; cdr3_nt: TGTGCCAGCAGTGGACAGGGGAATGTCGCAGATACGCAGTATTTT; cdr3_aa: CASSGQGNVADTQYF
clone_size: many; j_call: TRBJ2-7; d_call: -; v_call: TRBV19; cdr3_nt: TGTGCCAGTAGTATTGACTTAAAACCCTACGAGCAGTACTTC; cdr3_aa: CASSIDLKPYEQYF
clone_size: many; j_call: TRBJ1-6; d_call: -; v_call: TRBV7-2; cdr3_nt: TGTGCCAGCAGCTTAGAAGGCGGCAGGGCGAATTCACCCCTCCACTTT; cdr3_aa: CASSLEGGRANSPLHF
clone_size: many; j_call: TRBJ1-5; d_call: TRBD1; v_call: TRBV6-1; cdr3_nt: TGTGCCAGCAGACTCAGGACAGGGCGGGGTCAGCCCCAGCATTTT; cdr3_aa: CASRLRTGRGQPQHF
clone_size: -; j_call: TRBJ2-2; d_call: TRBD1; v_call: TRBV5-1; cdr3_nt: TGCGCCAGCAGCTTGTTACTTGGACAGGAGGCGAACACCGGGGAGCTGTTTTTT; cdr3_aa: CASSLLLGQEANTGELFF
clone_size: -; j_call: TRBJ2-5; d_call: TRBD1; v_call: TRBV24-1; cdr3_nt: TGTGCCACCAGTGATACAGGGGGCCCTCTCCAAGAGACCCAGTACTTC; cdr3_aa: CATSDTGGPLQETQYF
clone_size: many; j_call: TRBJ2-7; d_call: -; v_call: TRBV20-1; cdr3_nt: TGCAGTGCTAGATACCGACGGGAACTCTACGAGCAGTACTTC; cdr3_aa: CSARYRRELYEQYF
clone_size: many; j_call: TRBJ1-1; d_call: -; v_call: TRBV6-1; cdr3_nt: TGTGCCAGCAGGGTGAACACTGAAGCTTTCTTT; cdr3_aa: CASRVNTEAFF
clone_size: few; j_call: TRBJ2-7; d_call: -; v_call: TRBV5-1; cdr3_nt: TGCGCCAGCAGCTCGTCCGGGACATCGAGCTCCTACGAGCAGTACTTC; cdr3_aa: CASSSSGTSSSYEQYF
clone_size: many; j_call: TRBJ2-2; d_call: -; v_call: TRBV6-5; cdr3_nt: TGTGCCAGCAGTTACGAGCCCGCGAACACCGGGGAGCTGTTTTTT; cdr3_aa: CASSYEPANTGELFF
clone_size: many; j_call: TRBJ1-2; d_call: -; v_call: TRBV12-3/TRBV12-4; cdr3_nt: TGTGCCAGCACGGGGGAAGGAGGCAGTACCTTC; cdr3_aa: CASTGEGGSTF
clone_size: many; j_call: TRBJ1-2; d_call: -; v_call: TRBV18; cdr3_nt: TGTGCCAGCTCACCCCCCCCAGGGGCGCAGGTCTATGGCTACACCTTC; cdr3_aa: CASSPPPGAQVYGYTF
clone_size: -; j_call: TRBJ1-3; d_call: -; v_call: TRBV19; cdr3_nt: TGTGCCAGTAGTATAGGTACGGAGAGAAACACCATATATTTT; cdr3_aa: CASSIGTERNTIYF
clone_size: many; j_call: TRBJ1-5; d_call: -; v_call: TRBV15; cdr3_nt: TGTGCCACCAGCAGAGAGGACAGCAGCAATCAGCCCCAGCATTTT; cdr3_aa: CATSREDSSNQPQHF
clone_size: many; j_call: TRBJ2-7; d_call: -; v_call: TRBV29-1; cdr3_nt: TGCAGCGTTGAAATTAGCGCGAGCTCCTACGAGCAGTACTTC; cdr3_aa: CSVEISASSYEQYF
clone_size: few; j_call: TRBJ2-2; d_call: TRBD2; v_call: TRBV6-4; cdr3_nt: TGTGCCAGCAGTGAGTCTAGCGGCTCCGGTGGGGAGCTGTTTTTT; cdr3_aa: CASSESSGSGGELFF
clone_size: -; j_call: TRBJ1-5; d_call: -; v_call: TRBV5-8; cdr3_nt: TGTGCCAGCAGCTTGATCGGAAGGGGCAATCAGCCCCAGCATTTT; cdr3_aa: CASSLIGRGNQPQHF
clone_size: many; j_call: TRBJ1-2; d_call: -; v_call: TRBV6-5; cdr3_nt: TGTGCCAGCAGTTACAACATCCACGATGGCTACACCTTC; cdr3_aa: CASSYNIHDGYTF
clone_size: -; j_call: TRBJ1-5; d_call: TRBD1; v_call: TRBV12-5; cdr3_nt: TGTGCTAGTGGGACCGGGACAGGGTTCAATCAGCCCCAGCATTTT; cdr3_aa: CASGTGTGFNQPQHF
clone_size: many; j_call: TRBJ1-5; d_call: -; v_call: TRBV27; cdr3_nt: TGTGCCAGCAGTTTATCGGGGGTCTTTGGCAATCAGCCCCAGCATTTT; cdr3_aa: CASSLSGVFGNQPQHF
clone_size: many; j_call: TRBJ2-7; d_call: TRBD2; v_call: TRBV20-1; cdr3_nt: TGCAGTGCTAGCGAGCGGGGGGTCGGCGACGAGCAGTACTTC; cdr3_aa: CSASERGVGDEQYF